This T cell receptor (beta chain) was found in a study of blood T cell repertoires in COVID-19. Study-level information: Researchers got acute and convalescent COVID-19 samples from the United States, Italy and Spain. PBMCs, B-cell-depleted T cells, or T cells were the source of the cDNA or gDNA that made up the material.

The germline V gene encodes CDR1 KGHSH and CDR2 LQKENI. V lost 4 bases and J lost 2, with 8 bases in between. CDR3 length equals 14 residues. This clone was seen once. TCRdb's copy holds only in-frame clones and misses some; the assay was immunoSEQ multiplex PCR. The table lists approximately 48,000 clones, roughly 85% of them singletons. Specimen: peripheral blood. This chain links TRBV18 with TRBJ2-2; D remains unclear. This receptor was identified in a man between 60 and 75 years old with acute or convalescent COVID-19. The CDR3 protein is CASSLSFNTGELFF. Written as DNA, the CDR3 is TGTGCCAGCTCACTATCCTTCAACACCGGGGAGCTGTTTTTT.